This T cell receptor beta chain was sequenced in a study of post-analysis software for immune sequencing data. The wider study: Patients with relapsing-remitting, secondary progressive and progressive-relapsing multiple sclerosis courses were all represented.

Presence of unique molecular identifiers characterized the TCR beta cDNA libraries. The authors obtained 500,000 or so cDNA molecules from approximately 0.91 to 9.4 million T cells. A single record per CDR3 protein comes from TCRdb applying MiXCR to the PCR reads. The table includes 650,000 to 900,000 distinct CDR3 sequences, 46% detected once. Germline CDR1 LNHDA, CDR2 SQIVND (reference sequence). The CDR3 consists of 15 residues. Study results and limitations: Four to six TRBV segments were more frequent in patients than controls; TRBV5-6, TRBV5-1 and TRBV20-1 belonged to this group.

About this clonotype itself: Its antigen is still unknown.

This sequence was found in a girl aged 5-17 years with multiple sclerosis. Sequenced input: blood. The chain links TRBV19 to TRBJ2-4, with D possibly matching TRBD2 (6 bases). Gene TRBJ2-7 matches the end of the DNA better, so the J call may be wrong. The CDR3 region is CASSMAPGVPYEQYF. In DNA form, the CDR3 reads TGTGCCAGTAGTATGGCGCCGGGGGTCCCCTACGAGCAGTACTTC.